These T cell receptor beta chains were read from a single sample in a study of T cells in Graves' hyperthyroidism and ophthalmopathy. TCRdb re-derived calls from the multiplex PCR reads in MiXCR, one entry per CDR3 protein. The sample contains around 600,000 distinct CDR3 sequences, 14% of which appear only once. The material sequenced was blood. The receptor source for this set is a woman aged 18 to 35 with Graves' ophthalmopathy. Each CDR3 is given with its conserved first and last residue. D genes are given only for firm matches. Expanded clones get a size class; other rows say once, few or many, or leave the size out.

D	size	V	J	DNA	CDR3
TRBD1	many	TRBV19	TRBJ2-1	TGTGCCAGTAGTATAGCCTGGCGAGGGGGCCACAACTACAATGAGCAGTTCTTC	CASSIAWRGGHNYNEQFF
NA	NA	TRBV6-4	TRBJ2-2	TGTGCCAGCAGTGACCTATGGAACACCGGGGAGCTGTTTTTT	CASSDLWNTGELFF
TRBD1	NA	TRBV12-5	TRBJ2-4	TGTGCTAGTGGTTTGGTCGGCCACCACTTACGGGACAGAGGGGACATTCAGTACTTC	CASGLVGHHLRDRGDIQYF
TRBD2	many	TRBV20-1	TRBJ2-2	TGCAGTGCTAGAGGGGTAGCGGGAGACACCGGGGAGCTGTTTTTT	CSARGVAGDTGELFF
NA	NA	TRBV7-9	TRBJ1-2	TGTGCCAGCAGTCTACCCTGGACAAGACATTATGGCTACACCTTC	CASSLPWTRHYGYTF
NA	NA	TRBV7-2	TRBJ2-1	TGTGCCAGCAGCTTATCCCAGGGGCGGGGCAATGAGCAGTTCTTC	CASSLSQGRGNEQFF
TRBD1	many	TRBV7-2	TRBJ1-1	TGTGCCAGCAGCTCCCAGGGGGAGACTGAAGCTTTCTTT	CASSSQGETEAFF
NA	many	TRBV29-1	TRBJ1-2	TGCAGCGCGCCGACCACAGGGAGTGGTGCCTATGGCTACACCTTC	CSAPTTGSGAYGYTF
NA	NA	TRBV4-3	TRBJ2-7	TGCGCCAGCAGCCAGCTCCCCGGACAAGGCGGTTACGAGCAGTACTTC	CASSQLPGQGGYEQYF
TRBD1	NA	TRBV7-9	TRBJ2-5	TGTGCCAGCAGCTCGGGACAGGGCTTTGGGACCCAGTACTTC	CASSSGQGFGTQYF
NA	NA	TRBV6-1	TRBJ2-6	TGTGCCAGCAGCCCCACTTTAGCTGGTGGCAACGTCCTGACTTTC	CASSPTLAGGNVLTF